Described below is a single T cell receptor (beta chain) sequence and its context. The antigen remains unidentified. The data were taken from a study of blood T cells in healthy people across ages. Every donor contributed roughly 10 milliliters of peripheral blood by blood draw. There were at least 6 micrograms of total RNA extracted from every sample. Regarding the study as a whole: Both higher diversity and more naive CD4+ cells marked long-lived donors when set against aged donors.

The authors ran a second PCR of roughly 7 to 11 cycles using a sample-barcoded 5' primer and a J-beta primer mix. Each cDNA molecule was tagged by a template-switch adaptor that had 12 random nucleotides. TCRdb reanalysed the 5' RACE reads using MiXCR and keeps one entry per CDR3 protein. The sample shows roughly 570,000 distinct CDR3 sequences, about 26% of them seen only once. Sequencing was done on a sample of blood. The sequence was obtained from a woman in her seventies in good health.

The CDR3 DNA follows: TGCAGCGTTCGGGGCCCTGAGCAGTTCTTC. Protein product: CSVRGPEQFF. The rearrangement links TRBV29-1 to TRBJ2-5, with D perhaps given as TRBD1 or TRBD2 (5 bases each). TRBJ2-1 explains the end of the DNA better; the J call may be wrong. This CDR3 is 10 amino acids long. CDR1 and CDR2 from the germline V gene are SQVTM and ANQGSEA.